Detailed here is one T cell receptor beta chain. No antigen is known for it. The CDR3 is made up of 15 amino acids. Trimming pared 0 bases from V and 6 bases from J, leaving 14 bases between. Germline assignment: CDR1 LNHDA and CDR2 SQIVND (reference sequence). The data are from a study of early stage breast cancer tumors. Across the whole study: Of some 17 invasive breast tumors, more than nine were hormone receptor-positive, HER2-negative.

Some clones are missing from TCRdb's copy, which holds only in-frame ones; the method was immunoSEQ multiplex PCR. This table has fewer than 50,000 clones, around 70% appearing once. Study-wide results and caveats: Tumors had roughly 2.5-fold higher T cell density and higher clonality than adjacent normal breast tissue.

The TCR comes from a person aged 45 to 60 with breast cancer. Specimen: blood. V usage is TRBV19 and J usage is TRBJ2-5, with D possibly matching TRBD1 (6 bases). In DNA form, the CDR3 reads TGTGCCAGTAGTATAGACGGGGCAGGGGCCAAGACCCAGTACTTC. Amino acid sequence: CASSIDGAGAKTQYF.